This paragraph reports one T cell receptor (beta chain). Its target is not known. PCR amplification relied on 60 Vbeta primers (plus 13 Jbeta primers). TCRdb's table, derived via immunoSEQ multiplex PCR, lists solely in-frame clones and lacks some. The sample carries under 200,000 clones, 83% recorded once. The record originates from a study of cytomegalovirus exposure and HLA in healthy donors. Findings and caveats of the study: Later analysis identified 16,951 TCR beta sequences associated with HLA alleles, using a false discovery rate threshold of 0.05.

CDR3 length equals 16 residues. CDR1 and CDR2 from the germline V gene are LNHDA and SQIVND (reference sequence). V was clipped by 5 bases and J by 6 bases; unmatched bases: 12. V gene TRBV19 combines with J gene TRBJ1-1; 10 positions match TRBD1. The sequenced sample consisted of PBMCs. This sequence was found in a man in his forties in good health and CMV-seropositive. This CDR3 is CASSQGLGQGFPEAFF. In nucleotides, the CDR3 is TGTGCCAGTAGTCAAGGGCTGGGACAGGGGTTCCCTGAAGCTTTCTTT.